This note documents a single T cell receptor beta chain sequence. Its antigen is still unknown. Trimming shortened V by 1 base and J by 7 bases, and 14 bases separated the two germline ends. The germline V gene has CDR1 MNHEY and CDR2 SVGAGI. The CDR3 loop spans 14 amino acids. The investigators reverse transcribed all of the isolated RNA, so they sequenced expressed TCRB transcripts. There were 3 million to 4 million reads on average in the naive, central memory and regulatory T cell samples. Data came from immunoSEQ multiplex PCR; TCRdb stores just in-frame clones and leaves some out. Of 300,000 to 350,000 clones in the sample, approximately 15% were seen once. This record comes from a study of beta chain features in type 1 diabetes. Study in general: The patient and healthy donor groups were comparable for age, gender and cell yields. General study findings and limits: A greater similarity of naive, central memory and Treg TCRB repertoires was seen among patients than among healthy donors. For Type 1 diabetes patients, all four CD4+ subsets carried TCRB CDR3s that were moderately but significantly shorter. Because the template was cDNA, high-expressing cells might be over-represented.

The receptor was derived from a woman under 30 with type 1 diabetes. This sequence joins TRBV6-5 and TRBJ2-7, with D perhaps TRBD1 (7 bases). The sample comprised naive CD4+ T cells from blood. CDR3 DNA: TGTGCCAGCAGTTACTGGGCAGGGGGAGGTGAGCAGTACTTC. Translating it yields CASSYWAGGGEQYF.